One sample yielded the 4 T cell receptor beta chains listed below, sequenced in a study of blood T cell repertoires in COVID-19. Libraries were prepared by immunoSEQ multiplex PCR; TCRdb keeps only in-frame clonotypes and omits some of them. The sample includes about 220,000 clones, roughly 85% seen only once; the top ten take 2% to 3%. Input material: peripheral blood. The source is a woman in her 40s with active or convalescent COVID-19.

CDR3 sequence: CATSDRRLEGYTF. The CDR3 region has the DNA TGTGCCACCAGTGATCGACGACTAGAGGGCTACACCTTC. The V gene is TRBV24-1, the J gene TRBJ1-2; D unclear. Trimming stripped 3 bases from V and 8 bases from J, with 12 bases between. Germline V gene lookup returns CDR1 KGHDR and CDR2 SFDVKD. The CDR3 has 13 amino acids.

The rearrangement uses TRBV28 and TRBJ2-5, with 8 bases matching TRBD2. The germline V gene encodes CDR1 MDHEN and CDR2 SYDVKM. V lost 8 bases, J lost 9 bases, and 20 bases stayed unmatched. The CDR3 covers 16 residues. CDR3 in DNA: TGTGCCAGCCTCAAAACGGGGAGCGGGAGTTTCGGGGCCCAGTACTTC. This codes for CASLKTGSGSFGAQYF. The full variable domain, completed using reference TRBV28 and TRBJ2-5, is DVKVTQSSRYLVKRTGEKVFLECVQDMDHENMFWYRQDPGLGLRLIYFSYDVKMKEKGDIPEGYSVSREKKERFSLILESASTNQTSMYLCASLKTGSGSFGAQYFGPGTRLLVL.

The DNA of the CDR3 is TGTGCCTGGAGGGGAACCGGGACAGGAGACTACGAGCAGTACTTC. Its protein product is CAWRGTGTGDYEQYF. The V gene is TRBV30, the J gene TRBJ2-7; 8 bases line up with TRBD1. V was pared by 3 bases and J by 3 bases, with 10 bases of the junction left unmatched. The CDR3 loop spans 15 amino acids. Germline V gene lookup returns CDR1 GTSNPN and CDR2 SVGIG (reference sequence).

This clone has only one observation. The chain combines TRBV10-2 with TRBJ2-1, with 9 bases matching TRBD2. This CDR3 is 17 amino acids long. Germline values: CDR1 WSHSY, CDR2 SAAADI. The V segment lost 0 bases and the J segment 7 bases; nucleotides outside the gene matches: 10. CDR3 residues: CASSESVAGGTRNEQFF. The CDR3 nucleotides are TGCGCCAGCAGTGAGTCGGTGGCGGGAGGGACGAGAAATGAGCAGTTCTTC.